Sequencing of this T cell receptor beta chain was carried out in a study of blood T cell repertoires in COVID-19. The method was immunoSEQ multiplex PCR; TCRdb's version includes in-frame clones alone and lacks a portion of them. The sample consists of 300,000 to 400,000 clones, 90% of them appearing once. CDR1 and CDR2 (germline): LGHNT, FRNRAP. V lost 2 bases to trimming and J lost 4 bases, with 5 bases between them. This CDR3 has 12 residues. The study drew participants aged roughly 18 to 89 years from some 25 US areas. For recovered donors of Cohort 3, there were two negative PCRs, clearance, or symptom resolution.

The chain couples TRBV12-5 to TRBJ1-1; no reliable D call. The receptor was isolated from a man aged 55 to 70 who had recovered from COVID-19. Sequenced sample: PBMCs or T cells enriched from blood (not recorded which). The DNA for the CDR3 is TGTGCTAGTGGTTTGACACCCACTGAAGCTTTCTTT. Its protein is CASGLTPTEAFF.